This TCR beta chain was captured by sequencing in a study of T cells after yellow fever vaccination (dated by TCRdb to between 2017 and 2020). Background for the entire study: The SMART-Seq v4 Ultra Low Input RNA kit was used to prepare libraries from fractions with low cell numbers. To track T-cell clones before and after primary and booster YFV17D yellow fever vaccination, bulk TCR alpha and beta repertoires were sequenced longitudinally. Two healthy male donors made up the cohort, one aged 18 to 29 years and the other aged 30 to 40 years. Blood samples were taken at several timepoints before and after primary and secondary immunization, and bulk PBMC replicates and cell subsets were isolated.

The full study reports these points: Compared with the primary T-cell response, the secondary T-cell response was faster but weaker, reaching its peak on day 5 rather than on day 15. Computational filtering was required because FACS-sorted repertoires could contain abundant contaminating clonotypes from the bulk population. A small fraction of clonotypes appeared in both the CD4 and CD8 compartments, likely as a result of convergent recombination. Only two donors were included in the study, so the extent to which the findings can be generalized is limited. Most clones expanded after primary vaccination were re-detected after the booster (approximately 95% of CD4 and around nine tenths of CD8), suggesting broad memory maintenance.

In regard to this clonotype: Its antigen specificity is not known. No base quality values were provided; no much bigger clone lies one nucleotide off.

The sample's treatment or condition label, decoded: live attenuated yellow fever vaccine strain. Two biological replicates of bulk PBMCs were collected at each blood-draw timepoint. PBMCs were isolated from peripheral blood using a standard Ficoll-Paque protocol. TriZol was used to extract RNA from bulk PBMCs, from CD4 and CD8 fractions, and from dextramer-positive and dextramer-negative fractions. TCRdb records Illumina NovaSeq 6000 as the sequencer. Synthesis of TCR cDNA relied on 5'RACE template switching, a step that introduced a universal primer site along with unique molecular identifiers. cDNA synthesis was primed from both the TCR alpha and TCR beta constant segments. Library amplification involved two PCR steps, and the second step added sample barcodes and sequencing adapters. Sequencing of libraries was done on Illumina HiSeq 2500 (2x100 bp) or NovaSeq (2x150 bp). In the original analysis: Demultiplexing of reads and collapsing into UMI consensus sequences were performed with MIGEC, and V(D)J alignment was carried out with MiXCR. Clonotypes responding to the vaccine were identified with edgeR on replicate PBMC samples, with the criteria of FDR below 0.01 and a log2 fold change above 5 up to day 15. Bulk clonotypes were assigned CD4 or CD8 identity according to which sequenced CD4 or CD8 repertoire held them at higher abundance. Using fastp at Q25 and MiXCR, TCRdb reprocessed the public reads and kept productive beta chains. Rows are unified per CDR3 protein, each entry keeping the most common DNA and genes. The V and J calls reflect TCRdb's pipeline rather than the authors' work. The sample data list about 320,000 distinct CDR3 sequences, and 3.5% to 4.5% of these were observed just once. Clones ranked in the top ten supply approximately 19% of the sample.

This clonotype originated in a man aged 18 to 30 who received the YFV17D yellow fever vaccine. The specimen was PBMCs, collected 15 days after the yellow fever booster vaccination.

The nucleotide sequence reads TGTGCCAGCAGTCGGGACAGGGGAGAAGGAAACACCATATATTTT. It translates as CASSRDRGEGNTIYF. Recombination linked TRBV27 to TRBJ1-3; 10 of the junction bases match TRBD1. Unmatched junction bases come to 5, with V trimmed by 5 bases and J by 4 bases. The cysteine opens and the phenylalanine closes a CDR3 of 15 amino acids. CDR3 DNA only is kept here, 45 bases in frame from base 1. Sequences MNHEY (CDR1) and SMNVEV (CDR2) are obtained from the germline V gene (reference sequence).